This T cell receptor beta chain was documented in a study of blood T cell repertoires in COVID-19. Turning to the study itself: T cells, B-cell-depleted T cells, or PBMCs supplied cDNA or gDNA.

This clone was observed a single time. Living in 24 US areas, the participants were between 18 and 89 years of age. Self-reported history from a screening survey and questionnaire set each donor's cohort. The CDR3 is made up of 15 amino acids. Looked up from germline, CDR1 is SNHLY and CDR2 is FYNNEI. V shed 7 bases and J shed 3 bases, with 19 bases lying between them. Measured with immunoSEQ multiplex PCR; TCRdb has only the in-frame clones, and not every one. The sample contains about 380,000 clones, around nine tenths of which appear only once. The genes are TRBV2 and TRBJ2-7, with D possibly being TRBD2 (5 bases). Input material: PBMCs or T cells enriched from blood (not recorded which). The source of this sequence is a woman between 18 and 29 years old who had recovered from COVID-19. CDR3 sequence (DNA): TGTGCCAGCATAAACGGGGAAGAGGATAACTACGAGCAGTACTTC. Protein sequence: CASINGEEDNYEQYF.